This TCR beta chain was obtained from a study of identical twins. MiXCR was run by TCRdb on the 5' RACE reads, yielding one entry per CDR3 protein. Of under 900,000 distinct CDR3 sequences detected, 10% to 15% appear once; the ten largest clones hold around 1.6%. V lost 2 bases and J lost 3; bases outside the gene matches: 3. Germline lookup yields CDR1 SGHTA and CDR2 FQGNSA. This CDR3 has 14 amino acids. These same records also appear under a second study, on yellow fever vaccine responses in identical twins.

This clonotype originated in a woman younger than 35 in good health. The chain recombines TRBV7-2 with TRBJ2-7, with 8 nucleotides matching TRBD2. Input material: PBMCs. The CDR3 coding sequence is TGTGCCAGCAGCTTAAAGGGACTAGTCTACGAGCAGTACTTC. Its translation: CASSLKGLVYEQYF.